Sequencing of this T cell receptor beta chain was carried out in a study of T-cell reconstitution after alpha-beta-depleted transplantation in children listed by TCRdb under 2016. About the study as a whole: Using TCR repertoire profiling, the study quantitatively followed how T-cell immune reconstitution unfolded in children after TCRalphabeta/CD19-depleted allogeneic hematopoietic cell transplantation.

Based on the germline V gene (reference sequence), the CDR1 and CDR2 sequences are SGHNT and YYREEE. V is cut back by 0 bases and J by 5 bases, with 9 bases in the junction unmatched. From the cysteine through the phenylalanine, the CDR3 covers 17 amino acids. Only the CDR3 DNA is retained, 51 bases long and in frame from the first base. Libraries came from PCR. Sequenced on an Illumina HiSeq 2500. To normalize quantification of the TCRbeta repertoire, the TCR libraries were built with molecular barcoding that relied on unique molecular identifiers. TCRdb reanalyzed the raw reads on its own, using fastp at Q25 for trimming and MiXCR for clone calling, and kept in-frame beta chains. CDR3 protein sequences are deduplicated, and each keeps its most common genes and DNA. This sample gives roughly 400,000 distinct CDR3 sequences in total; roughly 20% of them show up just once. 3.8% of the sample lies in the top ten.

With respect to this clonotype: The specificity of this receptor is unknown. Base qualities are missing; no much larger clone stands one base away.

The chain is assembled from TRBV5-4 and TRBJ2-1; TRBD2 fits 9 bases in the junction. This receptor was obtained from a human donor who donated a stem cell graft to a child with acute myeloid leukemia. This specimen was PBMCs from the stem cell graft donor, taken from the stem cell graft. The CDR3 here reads CASSLAAGGVGNNEQFF. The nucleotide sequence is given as TGTGCCAGCAGCTTGGCTGCGGGAGGGGTTGGGAACAATGAGCAGTTCTTC.